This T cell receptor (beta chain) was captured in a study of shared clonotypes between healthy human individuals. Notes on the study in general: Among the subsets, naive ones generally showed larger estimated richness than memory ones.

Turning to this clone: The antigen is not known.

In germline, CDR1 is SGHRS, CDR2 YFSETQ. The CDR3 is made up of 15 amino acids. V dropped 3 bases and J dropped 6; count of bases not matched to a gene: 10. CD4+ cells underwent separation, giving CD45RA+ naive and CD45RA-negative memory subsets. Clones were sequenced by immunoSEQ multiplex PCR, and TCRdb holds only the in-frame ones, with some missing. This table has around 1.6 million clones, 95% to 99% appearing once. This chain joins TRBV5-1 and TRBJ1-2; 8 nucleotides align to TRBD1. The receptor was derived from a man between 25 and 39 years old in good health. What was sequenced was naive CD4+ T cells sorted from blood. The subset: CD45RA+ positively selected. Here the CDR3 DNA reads TGCGCCAGCAGCTCACGGACAGGGATCGGGGATGGCTACACCTTC. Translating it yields CASSSRTGIGDGYTF.